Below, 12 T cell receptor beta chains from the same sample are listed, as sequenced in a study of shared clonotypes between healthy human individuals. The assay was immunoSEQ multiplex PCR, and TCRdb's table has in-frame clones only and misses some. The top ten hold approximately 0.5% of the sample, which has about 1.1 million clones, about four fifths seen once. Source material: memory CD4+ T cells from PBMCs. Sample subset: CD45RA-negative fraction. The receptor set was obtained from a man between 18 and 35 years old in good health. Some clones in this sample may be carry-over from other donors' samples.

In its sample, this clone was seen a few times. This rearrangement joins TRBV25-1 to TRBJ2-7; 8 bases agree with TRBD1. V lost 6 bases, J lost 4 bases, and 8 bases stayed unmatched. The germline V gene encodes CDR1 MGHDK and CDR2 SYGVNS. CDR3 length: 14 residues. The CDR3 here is CASSGPGQGYEQYF. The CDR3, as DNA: TGTGCCAGCAGCGGACCCGGACAGGGATACGAGCAGTACTTC.

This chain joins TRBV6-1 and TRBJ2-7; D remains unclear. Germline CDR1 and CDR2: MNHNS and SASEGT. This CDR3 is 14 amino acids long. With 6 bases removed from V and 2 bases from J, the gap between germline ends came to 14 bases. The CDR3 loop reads CASRTLERPYEQYF. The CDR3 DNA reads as TGTGCCAGCAGGACACTGGAACGCCCCTACGAGCAGTACTTC.

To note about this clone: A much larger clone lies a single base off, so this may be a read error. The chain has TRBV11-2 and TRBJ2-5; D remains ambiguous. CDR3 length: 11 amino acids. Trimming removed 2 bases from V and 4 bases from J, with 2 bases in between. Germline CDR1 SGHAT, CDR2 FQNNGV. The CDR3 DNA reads TGTGCCAGCAGCTTAATAGAGACCCAGTACTTC. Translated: CASSLIETQYF.

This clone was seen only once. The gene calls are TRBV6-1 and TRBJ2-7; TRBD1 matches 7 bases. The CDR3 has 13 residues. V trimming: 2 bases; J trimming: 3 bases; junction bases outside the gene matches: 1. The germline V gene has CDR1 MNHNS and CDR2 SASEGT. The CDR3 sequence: CASSERDSYEQYF. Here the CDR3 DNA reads TGTGCCAGCAGTGAACGGGACAGCTACGAGCAGTACTTC.

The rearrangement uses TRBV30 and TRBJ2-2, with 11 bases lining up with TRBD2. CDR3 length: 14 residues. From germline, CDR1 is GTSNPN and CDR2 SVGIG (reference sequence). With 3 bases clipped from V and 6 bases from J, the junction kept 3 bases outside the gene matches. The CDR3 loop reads CAWRVAGGPGELFF. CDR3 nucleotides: TGTGCCTGGAGAGTAGCGGGAGGGCCCGGGGAGCTGTTTTTT. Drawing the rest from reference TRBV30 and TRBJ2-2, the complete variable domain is SQTIHQWPATLVQPVGSPLSLECTVEGTSNPNLYWYRQAAGRGLQLLFYSVGIGQISSEVPQNLSASRPQDRQFILSSKKLLLSDSGFYLCAWRVAGGPGELFFGEGSRLTVL.

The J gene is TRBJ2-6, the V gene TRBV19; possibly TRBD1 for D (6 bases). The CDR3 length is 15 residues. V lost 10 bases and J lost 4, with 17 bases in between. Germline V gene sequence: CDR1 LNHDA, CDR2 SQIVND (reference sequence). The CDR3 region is CATKQGVVGANVLTF. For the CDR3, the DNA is TGTGCCACGAAACAGGGTGTGGTGGGGGCCAACGTCCTGACTTTC.

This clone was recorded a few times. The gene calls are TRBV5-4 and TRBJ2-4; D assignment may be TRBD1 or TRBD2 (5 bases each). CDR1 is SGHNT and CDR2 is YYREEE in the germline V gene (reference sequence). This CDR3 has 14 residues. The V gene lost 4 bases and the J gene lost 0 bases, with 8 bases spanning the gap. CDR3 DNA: TGTGCCAGCAGCGCAGGGACAGCCAAAAACATTCAGTACTTC. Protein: CASSAGTAKNIQYF.

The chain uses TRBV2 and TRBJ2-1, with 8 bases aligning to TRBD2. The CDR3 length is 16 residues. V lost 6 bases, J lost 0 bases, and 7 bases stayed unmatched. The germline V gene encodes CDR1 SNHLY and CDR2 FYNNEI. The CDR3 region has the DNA TGTGCCAGCAGGGGCGGGGGGTCCGGCTCCTACAATGAGCAGTTCTTC. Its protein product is CASRGGGSGSYNEQFF.

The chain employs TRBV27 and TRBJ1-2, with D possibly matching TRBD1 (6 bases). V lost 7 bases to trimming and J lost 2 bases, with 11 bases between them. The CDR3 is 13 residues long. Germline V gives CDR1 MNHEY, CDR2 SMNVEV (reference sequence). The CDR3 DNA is TGTGCCAGCAAAAAAACAGGGAACTATGGCTACACCTTC. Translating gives CASKKTGNYGYTF.

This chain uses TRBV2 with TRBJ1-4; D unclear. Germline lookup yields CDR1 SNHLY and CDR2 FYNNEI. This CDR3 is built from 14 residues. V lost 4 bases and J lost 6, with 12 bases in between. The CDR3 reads CASSAFKWDEKLFF. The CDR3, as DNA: TGTGCCAGCAGTGCCTTCAAGTGGGATGAAAAACTGTTTTTT. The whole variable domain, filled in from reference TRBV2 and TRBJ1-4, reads EPEVTQTPSHQVTQMGQEVILRCVPISNHLYFYWYRQILGQKVEFLVSFYNNEISEKSEIFDDQFSVERPDGSNFTLKIRSTKLEDSAMYFCASSAFKWDEKLFFGSGTQLSVL.

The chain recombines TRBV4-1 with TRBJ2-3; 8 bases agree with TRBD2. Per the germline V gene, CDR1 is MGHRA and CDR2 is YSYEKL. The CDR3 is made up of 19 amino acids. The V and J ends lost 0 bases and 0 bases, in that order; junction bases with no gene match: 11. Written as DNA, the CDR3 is TGCGCCAGCAGCCAAGATCGGGGGGGACTAGGACGGAGCACAGATACGCAGTATTTT. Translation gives CASSQDRGGLGRSTDTQYF.

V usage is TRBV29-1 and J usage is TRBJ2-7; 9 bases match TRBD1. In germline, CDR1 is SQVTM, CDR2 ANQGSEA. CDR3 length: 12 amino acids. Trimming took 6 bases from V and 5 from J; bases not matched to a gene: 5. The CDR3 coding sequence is TGCAGCGTCCGGACAGGGGCCAACGAGCAGTACTTC. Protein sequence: CSVRTGANEQYF.